This TCR beta chain was found in a study of CDR3 diversity in severe acne. About this clonotype itself: This may stem from a read error, because a much larger clone lies one nucleotide away.

The CDR3 sequence is 15 residues long. Germline V gene data show CDR1 as SNHLY and CDR2 as FYNNEI. The J segment lost 1 base and the V segment lost 3 bases, leaving 1 base of the junction unmatched. TCRdb analysed the PCR reads with MiXCR anew, one entry per CDR3 protein. Of fewer than 90,000 distinct CDR3 sequences listed, about half are singletons. The chain has TRBV2 and TRBJ2-3, with TRBD2 identical over 10 bases. Sequencing was carried out using blood. This clonotype was sampled from a male donor with severe acne vulgaris. In DNA form, the CDR3 reads TGTGCCAGCAGTGACCTAGCGGGGGGCACAGATACGCAGTATTTT. It encodes CASSDLAGGTDTQYF.